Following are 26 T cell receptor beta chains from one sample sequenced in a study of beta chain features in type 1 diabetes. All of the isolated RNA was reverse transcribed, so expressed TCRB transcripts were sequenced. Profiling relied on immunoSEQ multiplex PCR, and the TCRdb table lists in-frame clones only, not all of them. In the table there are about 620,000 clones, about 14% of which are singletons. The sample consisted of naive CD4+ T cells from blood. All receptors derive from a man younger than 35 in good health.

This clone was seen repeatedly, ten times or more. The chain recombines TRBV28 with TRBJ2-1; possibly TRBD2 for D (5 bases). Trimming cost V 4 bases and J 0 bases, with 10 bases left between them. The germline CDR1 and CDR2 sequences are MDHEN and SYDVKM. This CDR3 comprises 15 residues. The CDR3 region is CASSSSGSSYNEQFF. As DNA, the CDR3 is TGTGCCAGCAGTTCAAGTGGGAGCTCCTACAATGAGCAGTTCTTC.

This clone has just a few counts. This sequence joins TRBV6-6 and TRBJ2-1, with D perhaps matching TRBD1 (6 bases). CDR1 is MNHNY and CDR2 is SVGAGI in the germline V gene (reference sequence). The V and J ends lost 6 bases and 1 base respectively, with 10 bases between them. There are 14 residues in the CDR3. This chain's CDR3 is CASRGQGSYNEQFF. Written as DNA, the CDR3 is TGTGCCAGCAGAGGCCAGGGGTCCTACAATGAGCAGTTCTTC.

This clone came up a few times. The DNA of the CDR3 is TGTGCCAGCAGTTTAGGGACAGGATTTTCCTACGAGCAGTACTTC. Its protein product is CASSLGTGFSYEQYF. The chain carries TRBV27 and TRBJ2-7; 8 bases match TRBD1. The CDR3 contains 15 residues. CDR1 MNHEY and CDR2 SMNVEV come from the germline V gene (reference sequence). J lost 1 base, V lost 2 bases, and 4 bases had no gene match.

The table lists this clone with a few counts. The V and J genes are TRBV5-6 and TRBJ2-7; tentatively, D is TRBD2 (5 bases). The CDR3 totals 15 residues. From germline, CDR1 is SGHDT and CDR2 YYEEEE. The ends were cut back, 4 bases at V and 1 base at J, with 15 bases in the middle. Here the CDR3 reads CASSIGLFRSYEQYF. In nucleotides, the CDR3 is TGTGCCAGCAGCATAGGACTCTTCAGGTCCTACGAGCAGTACTTC.

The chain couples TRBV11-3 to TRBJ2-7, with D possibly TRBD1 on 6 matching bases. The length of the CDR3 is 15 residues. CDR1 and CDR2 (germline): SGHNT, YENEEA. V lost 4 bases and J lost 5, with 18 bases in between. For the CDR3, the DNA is TGTGCCAGCAGCTCAAGATATTCGGACAGAGACGAGCAGTACTTC. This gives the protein CASSSRYSDRDEQYF.

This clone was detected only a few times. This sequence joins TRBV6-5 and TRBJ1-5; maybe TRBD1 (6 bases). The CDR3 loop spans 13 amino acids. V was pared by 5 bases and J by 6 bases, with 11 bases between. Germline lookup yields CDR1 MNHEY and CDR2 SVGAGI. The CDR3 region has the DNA TGTGCCAGCAGTGGACAGATGGGTCAGCCCCAGCATTTT. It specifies CASSGQMGQPQHF.

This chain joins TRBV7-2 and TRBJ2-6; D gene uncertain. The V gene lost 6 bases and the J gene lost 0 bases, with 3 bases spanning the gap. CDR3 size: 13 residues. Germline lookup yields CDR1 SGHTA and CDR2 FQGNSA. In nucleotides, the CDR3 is TGTGCCAGCAGGAACTCTGGGGCCAACGTCCTGACTTTC. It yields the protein CASRNSGANVLTF.

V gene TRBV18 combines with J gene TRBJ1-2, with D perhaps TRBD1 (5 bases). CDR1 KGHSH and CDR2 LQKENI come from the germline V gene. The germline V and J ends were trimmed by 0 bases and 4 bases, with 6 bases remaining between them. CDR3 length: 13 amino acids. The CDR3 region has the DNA TGTGCCAGCTCACCACCCACAGGCTATGGCTACACCTTC. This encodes CASSPPTGYGYTF.

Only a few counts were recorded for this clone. The CDR3 loop reads CASSVGRVHEQYF. The DNA of the CDR3 is TGTGCCAGCAGCGTAGGCCGGGTCCACGAGCAGTACTTC. V and J are TRBV9 and TRBJ2-7; D unresolved. CDR1 and CDR2 (germline): SGDLS, YYNGEE. V lost 0 bases, J lost 5 bases, and 9 bases lay in between. CDR3 length: 13 amino acids.

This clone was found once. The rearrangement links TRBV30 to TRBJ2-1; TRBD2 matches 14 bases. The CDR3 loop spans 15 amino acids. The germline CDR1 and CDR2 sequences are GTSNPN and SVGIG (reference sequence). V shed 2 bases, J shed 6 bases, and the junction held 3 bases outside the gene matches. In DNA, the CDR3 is TGTGCCTGGAGTCCGACTAGCGGGGGGGCCAATGAGCAGTTCTTC. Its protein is CAWSPTSGGANEQFF.

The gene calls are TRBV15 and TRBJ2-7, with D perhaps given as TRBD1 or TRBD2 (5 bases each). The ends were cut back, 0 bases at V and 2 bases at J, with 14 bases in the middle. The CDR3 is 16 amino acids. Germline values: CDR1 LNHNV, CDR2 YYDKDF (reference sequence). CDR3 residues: CATSRDLGDRTYEQYF. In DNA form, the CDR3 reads TGTGCCACCAGCAGAGATTTAGGGGACCGTACCTACGAGCAGTACTTC.

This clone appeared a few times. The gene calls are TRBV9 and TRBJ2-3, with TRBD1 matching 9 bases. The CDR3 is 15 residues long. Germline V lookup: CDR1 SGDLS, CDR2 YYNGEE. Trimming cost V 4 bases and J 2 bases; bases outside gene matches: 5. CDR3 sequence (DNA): TGTGCCAGCAGCCGTGGGACAGGGACCACAGATACGCAGTATTTT. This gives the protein CASSRGTGTTDTQYF.

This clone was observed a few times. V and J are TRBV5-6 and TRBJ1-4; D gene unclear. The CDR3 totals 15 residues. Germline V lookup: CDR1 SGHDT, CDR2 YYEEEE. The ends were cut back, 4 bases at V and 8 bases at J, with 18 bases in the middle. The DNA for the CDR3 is TGTGCCAGCAGCCCCCGTTTGTGGGTCGGGGAAAAACTGTTTTTT. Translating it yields CASSPRLWVGEKLFF.

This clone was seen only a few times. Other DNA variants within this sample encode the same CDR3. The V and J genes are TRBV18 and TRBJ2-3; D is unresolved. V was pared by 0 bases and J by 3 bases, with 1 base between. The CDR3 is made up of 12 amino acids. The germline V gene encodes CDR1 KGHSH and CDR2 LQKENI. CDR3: CASSPPTDTQYF. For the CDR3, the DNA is TGTGCCAGCTCACCACCGACAGATACGCAGTATTTT.

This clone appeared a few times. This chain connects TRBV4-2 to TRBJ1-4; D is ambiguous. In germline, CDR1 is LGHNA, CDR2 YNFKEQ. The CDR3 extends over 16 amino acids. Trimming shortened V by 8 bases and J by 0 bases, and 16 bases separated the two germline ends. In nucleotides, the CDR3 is TGTGCCAGCTCCCCCGACAAGGGCGCAACTAATGAAAAACTGTTTTTT. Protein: CASSPDKGATNEKLFF.

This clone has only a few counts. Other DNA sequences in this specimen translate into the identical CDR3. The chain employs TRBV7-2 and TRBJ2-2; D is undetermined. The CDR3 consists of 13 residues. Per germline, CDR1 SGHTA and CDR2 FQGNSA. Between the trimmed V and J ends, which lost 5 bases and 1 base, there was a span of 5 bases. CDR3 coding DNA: TGTGCCAGCAGCCCAAGGAACACCGGGGAGCTGTTTTTT. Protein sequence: CASSPRNTGELFF.

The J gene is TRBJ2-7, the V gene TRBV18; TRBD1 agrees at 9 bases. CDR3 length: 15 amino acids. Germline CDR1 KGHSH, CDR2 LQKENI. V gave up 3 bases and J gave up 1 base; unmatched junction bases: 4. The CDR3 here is CASSPIQGASYEQYF. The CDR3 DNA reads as TGTGCCAGCTCACCGATACAGGGGGCTTCCTACGAGCAGTACTTC.

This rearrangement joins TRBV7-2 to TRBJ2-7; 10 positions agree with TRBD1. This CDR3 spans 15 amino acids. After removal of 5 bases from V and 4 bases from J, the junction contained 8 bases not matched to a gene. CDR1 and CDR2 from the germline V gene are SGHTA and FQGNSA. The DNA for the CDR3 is TGTGCCAGCAGCCCGGGACAGGGGCGATTATACGAGCAGTACTTC. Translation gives CASSPGQGRLYEQYF.

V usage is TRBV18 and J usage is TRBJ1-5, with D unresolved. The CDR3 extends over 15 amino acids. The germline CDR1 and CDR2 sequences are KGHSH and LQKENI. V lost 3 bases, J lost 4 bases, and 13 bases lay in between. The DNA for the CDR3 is TGTGCCAGCTCACCGAGCGTGAATATAAATCAGCCCCAGCATTTT. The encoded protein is CASSPSVNINQPQHF.

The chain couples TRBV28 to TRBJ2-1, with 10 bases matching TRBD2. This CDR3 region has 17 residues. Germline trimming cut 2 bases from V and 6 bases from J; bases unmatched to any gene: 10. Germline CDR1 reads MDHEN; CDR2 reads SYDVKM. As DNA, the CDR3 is TGTGCCAGCAGTTTACCCCGCAGCGGGAGGGCGGGCAATGAGCAGTTCTTC. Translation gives CASSLPRSGRAGNEQFF.

The CDR3 region has the DNA TGTGCCAGCAGTCAGACTAGAAACACAGATACGCAGTATTTT. This codes for CASSQTRNTDTQYF. J is TRBJ2-3 and V is TRBV28; D may be TRBD2 (6 bases). Trimming pared 5 bases from V and 2 bases from J, leaving 11 bases between. The CDR3 loop spans 14 amino acids. The V gene's germline CDR1 is MDHEN and CDR2 SYDVKM. Together with reference TRBV28 and TRBJ2-3, the CDR3 gives the full variable domain: DVKVTQSSRYLVKRTGEKVFLECVQDMDHENMFWYRQDPGLGLRLIYFSYDVKMKEKGDIPEGYSVSREKKERFSLILESASTNQTSMYLCASSQTRNTDTQYFGPGTRLTVL.

The DNA for the CDR3 is TGTGCCAGCAGCCCTCGACAGACCAATCAGCCCCAGCATTTT. Its translation: CASSPRQTNQPQHF. This chain uses TRBV7-2 with TRBJ1-5; maybe TRBD1 (5 bases). Trimming left V 5 bases short and J 3 bases short, with 11 bases between. The germline V gene has CDR1 SGHTA and CDR2 FQGNSA. The CDR3 has 14 residues. The full variable domain, rest sourced from reference TRBV7-2 and TRBJ1-5, is GAGVSQSPSNKVTEKGKDVELRCDPISGHTALYWYRQSLGQGLEFLIYFQGNSAPDKSGLPSDRFSAERTGGSVSTLTIQRTQQEDSAVYLCASSPRQTNQPQHFGDGTRLSIL.

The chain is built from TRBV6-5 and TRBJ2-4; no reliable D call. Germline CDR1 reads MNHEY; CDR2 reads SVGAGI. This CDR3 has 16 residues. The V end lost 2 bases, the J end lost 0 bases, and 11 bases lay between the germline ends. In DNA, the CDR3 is TGTGCCAGCAGTTACACCCCAGTTGGAGCCAAAAACATTCAGTACTTC. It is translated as CASSYTPVGAKNIQYF.

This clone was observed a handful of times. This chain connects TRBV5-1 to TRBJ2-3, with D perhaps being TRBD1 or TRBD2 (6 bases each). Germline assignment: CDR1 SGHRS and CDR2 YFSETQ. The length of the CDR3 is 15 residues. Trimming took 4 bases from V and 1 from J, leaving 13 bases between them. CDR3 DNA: TGCGCCAGCAGCATAAAGGGGGGTGGCACAGATACGCAGTATTTT. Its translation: CASSIKGGGTDTQYF.

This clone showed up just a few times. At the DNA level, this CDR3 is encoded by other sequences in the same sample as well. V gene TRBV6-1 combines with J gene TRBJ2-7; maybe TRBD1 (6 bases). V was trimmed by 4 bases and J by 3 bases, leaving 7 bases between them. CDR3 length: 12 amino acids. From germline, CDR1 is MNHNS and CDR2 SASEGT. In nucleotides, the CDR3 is TGTGCCAGCAGTGTCAGGGGCTACGAGCAGTACTTC. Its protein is CASSVRGYEQYF.

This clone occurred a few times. The DNA of the CDR3 is TGCGCCAGCAGCCAAGGAAGACTAGCCACAGATACGCAGTATTTT. This gives the protein CASSQGRLATDTQYF. The chain joins TRBV4-3 to TRBJ2-3, with 7 bases identical to TRBD2. The CDR3 length is 15 residues. In germline, CDR1 is LGHNA, CDR2 YSLEER. Trimming cost V 1 base and J 2 bases; bases outside gene matches: 3.